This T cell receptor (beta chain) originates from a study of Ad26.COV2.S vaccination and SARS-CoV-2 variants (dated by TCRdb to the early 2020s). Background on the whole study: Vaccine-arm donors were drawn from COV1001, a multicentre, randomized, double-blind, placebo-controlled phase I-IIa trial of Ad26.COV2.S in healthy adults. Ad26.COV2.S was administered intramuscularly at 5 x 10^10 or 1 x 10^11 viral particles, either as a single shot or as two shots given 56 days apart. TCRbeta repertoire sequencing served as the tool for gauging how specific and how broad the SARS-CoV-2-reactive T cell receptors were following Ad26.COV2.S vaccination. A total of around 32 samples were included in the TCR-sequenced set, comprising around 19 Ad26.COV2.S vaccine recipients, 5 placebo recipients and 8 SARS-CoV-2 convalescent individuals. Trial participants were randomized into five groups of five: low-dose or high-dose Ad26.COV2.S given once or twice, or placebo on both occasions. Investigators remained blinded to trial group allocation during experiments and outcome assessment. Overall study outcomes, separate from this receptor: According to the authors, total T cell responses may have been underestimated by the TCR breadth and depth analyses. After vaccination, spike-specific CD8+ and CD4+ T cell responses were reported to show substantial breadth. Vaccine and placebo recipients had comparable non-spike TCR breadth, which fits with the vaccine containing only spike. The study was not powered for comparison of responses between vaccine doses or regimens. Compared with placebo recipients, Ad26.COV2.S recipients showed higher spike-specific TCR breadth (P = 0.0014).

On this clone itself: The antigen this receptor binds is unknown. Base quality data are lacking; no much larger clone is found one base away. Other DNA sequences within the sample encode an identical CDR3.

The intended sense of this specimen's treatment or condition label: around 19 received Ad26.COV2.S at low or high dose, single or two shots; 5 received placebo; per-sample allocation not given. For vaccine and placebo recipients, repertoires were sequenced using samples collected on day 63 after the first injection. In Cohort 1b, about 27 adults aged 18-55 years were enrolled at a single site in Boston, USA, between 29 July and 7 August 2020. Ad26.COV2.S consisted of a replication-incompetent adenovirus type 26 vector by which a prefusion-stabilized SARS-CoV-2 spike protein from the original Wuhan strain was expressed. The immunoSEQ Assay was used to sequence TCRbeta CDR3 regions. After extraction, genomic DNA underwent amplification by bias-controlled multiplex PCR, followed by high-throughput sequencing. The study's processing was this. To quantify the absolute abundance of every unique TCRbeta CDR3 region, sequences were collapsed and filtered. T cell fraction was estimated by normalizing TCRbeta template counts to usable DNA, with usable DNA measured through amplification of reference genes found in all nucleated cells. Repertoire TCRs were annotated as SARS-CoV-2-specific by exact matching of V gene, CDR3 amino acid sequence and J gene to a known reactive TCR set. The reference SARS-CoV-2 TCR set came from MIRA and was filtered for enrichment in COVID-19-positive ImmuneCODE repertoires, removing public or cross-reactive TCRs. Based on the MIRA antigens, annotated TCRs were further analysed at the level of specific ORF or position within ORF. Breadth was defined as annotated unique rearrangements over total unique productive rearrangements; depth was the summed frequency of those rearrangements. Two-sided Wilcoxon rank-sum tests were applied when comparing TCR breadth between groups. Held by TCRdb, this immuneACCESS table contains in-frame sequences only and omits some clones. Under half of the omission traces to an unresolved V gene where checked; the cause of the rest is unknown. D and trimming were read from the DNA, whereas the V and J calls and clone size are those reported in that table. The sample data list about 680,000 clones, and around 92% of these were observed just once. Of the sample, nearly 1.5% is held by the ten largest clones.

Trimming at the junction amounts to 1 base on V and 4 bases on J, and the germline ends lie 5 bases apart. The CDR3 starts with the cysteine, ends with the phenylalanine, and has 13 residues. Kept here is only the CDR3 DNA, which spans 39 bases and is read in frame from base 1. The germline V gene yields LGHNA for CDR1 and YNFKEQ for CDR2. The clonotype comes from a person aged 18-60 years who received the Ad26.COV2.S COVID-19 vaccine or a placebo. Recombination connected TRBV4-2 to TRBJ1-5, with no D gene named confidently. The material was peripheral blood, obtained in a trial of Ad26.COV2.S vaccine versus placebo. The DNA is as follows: TGTGCCAGCAGCCAAGGAGCTAATCAGCCCCAGCATTTT. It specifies CASSQGANQPQHF.